Included here is one T cell receptor (beta chain) sequence, with context. Its specificity is unknown. This sample was taken from a study of OX40 agonist ivuxolimab in advanced cancers. Study-wide findings and caveats: The study found that CD8+ T cells averaged more expanded clones than CD4+. The study did not work out the antigen specificity of the expanded peripheral T cells.

TCRdb's copy holds only in-frame clones and misses some; the assay was immunoSEQ multiplex PCR. The data contain around 45,000 clones, around 85% of them seen just once; the ten biggest clones take up around 30%. At cycle 4 day 1, cycle 7 day 1, and baseline, blood was sampled. V was shortened by 4 bases and J by 0 bases, with 12 bases between the two germline ends. Germline V gives CDR1 KGHSH, CDR2 LQKENI. The CDR3 extends over 16 amino acids. The origin of this receptor is an adult with an advanced solid tumor such as melanoma, head and neck, liver or kidney cancer. Specimen: CD4+ or CD8+ T cells sorted from blood, collected in a trial of the OX40 agonist ivuxolimab. The chain links TRBV18 to TRBJ1-4, with no clear D. CDR3 residues: CASSLRHAATNEKLFF. CDR3 nucleotide sequence: TGTGCCAGCTCACTTCGTCACGCCGCAACTAATGAAAAACTGTTTTTT.